These 27 T cell receptor beta chains share one sample of origin, sequenced in a study of regulatory T cells in long-lasting Graves disease. As to time point: persistent/refractory GD, antithyroid drugs over 5 years with positive TRAb. RNA isolated from PBMCs was used to make the TCR library. Arm-PCR of CDR3 regions and iRepertoire HTBI primers were the basis on which TCR beta libraries were built. One entry per CDR3 protein results from TCRdb running MiXCR on the multiplex PCR reads. In the table there are 600,000 to 850,000 distinct CDR3 sequences, 30% of which are singletons. The starting material was peripheral blood mononuclear cells (PBMCs), obtained when the disease was refractory, from a patient treated with antithyroid drugs. These TCRs come from a female donor with Graves disease.

This clonotype came up a few times. The genes are TRBV6-5 and TRBJ2-5; TRBD2 aligns across 7 bases. This CDR3 comprises 16 residues. Germline CDR1 MNHEY, CDR2 SVGAGI. V lost 3 bases and J lost 0; bases outside the gene matches: 7. Here the CDR3 reads CASSYIEGGHQETQYF. The CDR3 nucleotides are TGTGCCAGCAGTTATATAGAGGGAGGGCACCAAGAGACCCAGTACTTC.

This clonotype came up a few times. The J gene is TRBJ2-1, the V gene TRBV2, with D tentatively TRBD1 (6 bases). This CDR3 is 16 amino acids long. The V end was cut by 1 base, the J end by 9 bases, with 19 bases between. CDR1 and CDR2 (germline): SNHLY, FYNNEI. CDR3 in amino acids: CASSEGVRGVSSEQFF. The DNA for the CDR3 is TGTGCCAGCAGTGAAGGGGTCAGGGGAGTCTCGAGTGAGCAGTTCTTC.

This clonotype has a handful of counts. J is TRBJ2-3 and V is TRBV3-1; D is uncertain. Germline V CDR1 and CDR2: LGHDT, YNNKEL (reference sequence). V was cut by 3 bases and J by 6 bases, with 7 bases left in between. This CDR3 spans 12 amino acids. CDR3 in DNA: TGTGCCAGCAGCCAGGCGGCCGATACGCAGTATTTT. The encoded protein is CASSQAADTQYF.

This clonotype was seen only a few times. The chain employs TRBV12-3 or TRBV12-4 and TRBJ1-1; 8 bases agree with TRBD1. The CDR3 is 16 amino acids. Trimming took 3 bases from V and 1 from J; bases not matched to a gene: 7. The CDR3 DNA follows: TGTGCCAGCAGTTTGGAAGGGCAGGGGGCGAACACTGAAGCTTTCTTT. It is translated as CASSLEGQGANTEAFF.

The V gene is TRBV28, the J gene TRBJ1-5; D is perhaps TRBD1 (6 bases). Germline-derived CDR1 and CDR2 are MDHEN and SYDVKM. The CDR3 sequence is 15 residues long. V lost 6 bases and J 1 base, leaving 13 bases between the germline ends. The CDR3: CASRKGGGSNQPQHF. The CDR3 nucleotides read TGTGCCAGCAGGAAGGGGGGGGGGAGCAATCAGCCCCAGCATTTT.

This clonotype was seen a handful of times. J is TRBJ1-2 and V is TRBV10-3; no clear D gene. Per the germline V gene, CDR1 is ENHRY and CDR2 is SYGVKD. The CDR3 length is 14 residues. V lost 4 bases to trimming and J lost 0 bases, with 9 bases between them. The CDR3 nucleotides are TGTGCCATCAGTGTAGATGGGACTAACTATGGCTACACCTTC. Its protein product is CAISVDGTNYGYTF.

This clonotype has just one count. The rearrangement links TRBV7-9 to TRBJ1-3, with D possibly being TRBD1 (6 bases). There are 15 residues in the CDR3. Trimming shortened V by 5 bases and J by 8 bases, and 19 bases separated the two germline ends. CDR1 and CDR2 from the germline V gene are SEHNR and FQNEAQ (reference sequence). The DNA for the CDR3 is TGTGCCAGCAGCCCCGAGGGGGGTCGGGGTCACACCATATATTTT. Translating it yields CASSPEGGRGHTIYF.

V usage is TRBV7-9 and J usage is TRBJ1-1; maybe TRBD1 (5 bases). The CDR3 is made up of 14 amino acids. Trimming removed 5 bases at V and 0 bases at J, with 10 bases between. Germline CDR1 reads SEHNR; CDR2 reads FQNEAQ (reference sequence). The CDR3 region has the DNA TGTGCCAGCAGCCCAGGGATGATGAACACTGAAGCTTTCTTT. Translation gives CASSPGMMNTEAFF.

V usage is TRBV24-1 and J usage is TRBJ2-7, with D maybe TRBD2 (6 bases). This CDR3 spans 12 amino acids. Germline lookup yields CDR1 KGHDR and CDR2 SFDVKD. V dropped 4 bases and J dropped 5 bases, with 8 bases sitting between them. The CDR3 loop reads CATSEGEDEQYF. The CDR3 DNA reads as TGTGCCACCAGTGAAGGGGAGGACGAGCAGTACTTC.

This clonotype was seen more than once but under ten times. This chain joins TRBV6-1 and TRBJ1-1; D unresolved. CDR1 MNHNS and CDR2 SASEGT come from the germline V gene. V lost 4 bases, J lost 4 bases, and 13 bases lay in between. CDR3 size: 14 residues. In nucleotides, the CDR3 is TGTGCCAGCAGTGGAACCTTAGGGAGCACTGAAGCTTTCTTT. It encodes CASSGTLGSTEAFF.

A few counts support this clonotype. This rearrangement joins TRBV6-5 to TRBJ1-6; D gene unclear. Germline V gene sequence: CDR1 MNHEY, CDR2 SVGAGI. This CDR3 comprises 17 residues. The ends were cut back, 0 bases at V and 8 bases at J, with 17 bases in the middle. Written as DNA, the CDR3 is TGTGCCAGCAGTTACTCTGCCCCGGTCGGTGGGCATTCACCCCTCCACTTT. This codes for CASSYSAPVGGHSPLHF.

This clonotype was recorded at least ten times. This sequence joins TRBV20-1 and TRBJ1-4; D is possibly TRBD1 (5 bases). CDR3 size: 14 residues. Germline V gene data show CDR1 as DFQATT and CDR2 as SNEGSKA (reference sequence). Trimming removed 0 bases from V and 7 bases from J, with 12 bases in between. CDR3 loop: CSARDGQGIEKLFF. CDR3 sequence (DNA): TGCAGTGCTAGAGACGGGCAGGGTATTGAAAAACTGTTTTTT.

V is TRBV6-1 and J is TRBJ1-5; D unresolved. Germline loops: CDR1 MNHNS, CDR2 SASEGT. Trimming removed 6 bases at V and 2 bases at J, with 17 bases between. This CDR3 region has 16 residues. The CDR3, as DNA: TGTGCCAGCAGCCCAGGTCCGTACGGCGGCAATCAGCCCCAGCATTTT. It translates to CASSPGPYGGNQPQHF.

This clonotype showed up many times. A junction end diverges from the germline sequence, so it may reflect a read error. The chain is built from TRBV3-1 and TRBJ1-2; D is unclear. The CDR3 covers 16 residues. Looked up from germline, CDR1 is LGHDT and CDR2 is YNNKEL (reference sequence). The CDR3 DNA follows: TGTGCCAGCAAAACCAAGTTGGACGGAGGTGATAATGGCTGCACCTTC. Protein product: CASKTKLDGGDNGCTF.

The sample holds one count of this clonotype. The V and J genes are TRBV2 and TRBJ1-1; 11 positions agree with TRBD1. The CDR3 runs to 14 residues. Germline-derived CDR1 and CDR2 are SNHLY and FYNNEI. V dropped 6 bases and J dropped 7; count of bases not matched to a gene: 7. CDR3 nucleotide sequence: TGTGCCAGCAGAGGACAGGGGGCTAGTGGTGAAGCTTTCTTT. It yields the protein CASRGQGASGEAFF.

The V call is TRBV29-1, the J call TRBJ1-2; 8 bases are shared with TRBD1. This CDR3 region has 13 residues. V lost 3 bases to trimming and J lost 3 bases; unmatched junction nucleotides: 3. CDR1 is SQVTM, CDR2 ANQGSEA, per germline. CDR3 amino acids: CSVEHRGDYGYTF. Written as DNA, the CDR3 is TGCAGCGTTGAGCACAGGGGGGACTATGGCTACACCTTC.

The genes are TRBV12-3 or TRBV12-4 and TRBJ2-1, with TRBD2 identical over 9 bases. V was clipped by 0 bases and J by 10 bases; unmatched bases: 7. There are 15 residues in the CDR3. The CDR3 coding sequence is TGTGCCAGCAGTTTAGCAAGGGGACTAGCACACGAGCAGTTCTTC. Protein: CASSLARGLAHEQFF.

Written as DNA, the CDR3 is TGTGCCAGTAGTCCCATTAGGTGGGACTATGGCTACACCTTC. This sequence encodes CASSPIRWDYGYTF. J is TRBJ1-2 and V is TRBV19; D unclear. From germline, CDR1 is LNHDA and CDR2 SQIVND (reference sequence). Trimming took 5 bases from V and 3 from J, leaving 13 bases between them. The CDR3 sequence is 14 residues long.

The chain links TRBV12-3 or TRBV12-4 to TRBJ2-7; 8 nucleotides line up with TRBD2. The CDR3 is made up of 17 amino acids. The V segment lost 6 bases and the J segment 5 bases; nucleotides outside the gene matches: 18. The CDR3 region is CASSLAGGGRKRDEQYF. The CDR3 DNA reads as TGTGCCAGCAGCTTGGCCGGGGGGGGGCGTAAAAGGGACGAGCAGTACTTC.

This chain links TRBV27 with TRBJ1-5; D gene ambiguous. The CDR3 is made up of 15 amino acids. Germline CDR1 is MNHEY and CDR2 is SMNVEV (reference sequence). Trimming took off 0 bases at V and 7 bases at J, with 13 bases between the two ends. The chain's CDR3 is CASSLSAVGKQPQHF. CDR3 bases: TGTGCCAGCAGTTTATCGGCGGTGGGGAAACAGCCCCAGCATTTT.

V and J are TRBV30 and TRBJ1-1; no reliable D call. Germline V lookup: CDR1 GTSNPN, CDR2 SVGIG (reference sequence). The germline V and J ends were trimmed by 0 bases and 1 base, with 6 bases remaining between them. The CDR3 runs to 13 residues. This chain's CDR3 is CAWSVLRNTEAFF. In DNA form, the CDR3 reads TGTGCCTGGAGTGTACTCAGGAACACTGAAGCTTTCTTT.

On this clonotype: This clone may be a read error of a much larger clone one base away. The rearrangement joins TRBV12-3 or TRBV12-4 to TRBJ1-5; 9 bases match TRBD1. This CDR3 is built from 14 residues. V shed 3 bases and J 5 bases; nucleotides not matched to a gene: 2. CDR3 protein: CASSFGDRDQPQHF. As DNA, the CDR3 is TGTGCCAGCAGTTTCGGGGACAGGGATCAGCCCCAGCATTTT.

The chain combines TRBV6-2 or TRBV6-3 with TRBJ2-5, with a possible D match to TRBD2 (7 bases). The CDR3 runs 14 residues. CDR1 and CDR2 from the germline V gene are MNHEY and SVGEGT. Trimming removed 10 bases from V and 0 bases from J, with 15 bases in between. CDR3 nucleotide sequence: TGTGCCACTACCCGGGGGGCGTACCAAGAGACCCAGTACTTC. Encoded protein: CATTRGAYQETQYF.

This clonotype has at least ten counts. The chain has TRBV29-1 and TRBJ1-1; tentatively, D is TRBD1 (5 bases). CDR1 SQVTM and CDR2 ANQGSEA come from the germline V gene. Trimming stripped 4 bases from V and 0 bases from J, with 9 bases between. CDR3 length: 13 residues. The CDR3 here is CSVGGDLNTEAFF. CDR3 in DNA: TGCAGCGTTGGAGGGGATCTGAACACTGAAGCTTTCTTT. Full variable domain (rest looked up from reference TRBV29-1 and TRBJ1-1): SAVISQKPSRDICQRGTSLTIQCQVDSQVTMMFWYRQQPGQSLTLIATANQGSEATYESGFVIDKFPISRPNLTFSTLTVSNMSPEDSSIYLCSVGGDLNTEAFFGQGTRLTVV.

This clonotype has a count of ten or more. The gene calls are TRBV11-2 and TRBJ1-4; D may be TRBD1 (5 bases). The CDR3 totals 14 residues. Germline V gene lookup returns CDR1 SGHAT and CDR2 FQNNGV. The germline V and J ends were trimmed by 5 bases and 8 bases, with 15 bases remaining between them. The CDR3 DNA sequence: TGTGCCAGCAGCCTCCTCGGGAGGGGCGAAAAACTGTTTTTT. Amino acid sequence: CASSLLGRGEKLFF.

On this clonotype itself: A read error may explain this, as a much larger clone is one base away. The chain links TRBV11-2 to TRBJ2-3, with D possibly TRBD2 on 6 matching bases. The CDR3 runs to 16 residues. The germline CDR1 and CDR2 sequences are SGHAT and FQNNGV. V was cut by 0 bases and J by 4 bases, with 14 bases left in between. This chain's CDR3 is CASSLDIAGPADTQYF. As DNA, the CDR3 is TGTGCCAGCAGCTTAGATATCGCGGGACCCGCAGATACGCAGTATTTT.

This chain links TRBV28 with TRBJ1-5, with TRBD1 matching over 11 bases. The trim removed 6 bases at V and 5 bases at J, leaving 9 bases unmatched. Germline CDR1 reads MDHEN; CDR2 reads SYDVKM. The CDR3 has 16 amino acids. DNA for the CDR3: TGTGCCAGCAGGCCTCCGGGACAGGGGGTTCATCAGCCCCAGCATTTT. This encodes CASRPPGQGVHQPQHF.